The sequence of this TCR beta chain was determined in a study of shared clonotypes between healthy human individuals. Study-level results: Limited genetic and exposure-history diversity came from having few donors. Despite large depth, rarefaction showed incomplete sorted-subset sequencing.

Germline V CDR1 and CDR2: SSHAT, FNYEAQ (reference sequence). The CDR3 is 15 residues long. The V gene end was trimmed by 1 base and the J gene end by 2 bases; junction bases not matched to a gene: 3. It was around 180 ng DNA, about 30,000 T cell genomes, that sorted-subset replicate PCRs used. Assay used: immunoSEQ multiplex PCR; TCRdb lists only in-frame clones, some missing. The sample lists 850,000 to 1,100,000 clones; approximately 80% were seen once. This clone was seen a few times. Its antigen is still unknown. This TCR came from a man aged 18 to 30 in good health. Some clones in this sample may be carry-over from other donors' samples. The sequencing sample was made of memory CD4+ T cells from PBMCs. Specified subset: CD45RA-negative fraction. The chain is built from TRBV7-7 and TRBJ2-3, with 7 nucleotides matching TRBD1. The CDR3 bases are TGTGCCAGCAGCTTAGAAGGGGGCCCCACAGATACGCAGTATTTT. Amino acids: CASSLEGGPTDTQYF.